Shown below are 14 T cell receptor beta chains from a single sample sequenced in a study of blood T cell repertoires in COVID-19. Sequencing was performed with immunoSEQ multiplex PCR; in TCRdb, only in-frame clones are kept and a portion is missing. Of approximately 350,000 clones listed, about 90% are singletons. The sequenced sample consisted of peripheral blood. These receptor sequences come from a young woman who had recovered from COVID-19.

The chain carries TRBV7-8 and TRBJ2-3; no clear D. V was clipped by 5 bases and J by 2 bases, with 11 bases between them. Germline CDR1 reads SGHVS; CDR2 reads FQNEAQ. The CDR3 loop spans 14 amino acids. The CDR3 region is CASSPLKLTDTQYF. CDR3 sequence (DNA): TGTGCCAGCAGCCCCCTGAAGCTCACAGATACGCAGTATTTT.

The chain couples TRBV7-8 to TRBJ2-1; D uncertain. V lost 1 base and J lost 2, with 12 bases in between. Germline V gives CDR1 SGHVS, CDR2 FQNEAQ. CDR3 length: 16 amino acids. In DNA form, the CDR3 reads TGTGCCAGCAGCTTAGACCTGCGCGATCCCTACAATGAGCAGTTCTTC. Translation: CASSLDLRDPYNEQFF.

This sequence joins TRBV5-1 and TRBJ2-1; 10 bases agree with TRBD2. This CDR3 region has 16 residues. Losses at the gene ends were 3 bases for V and 11 bases for J; bases not matched to a gene: 14. Germline assignment: CDR1 SGHRS and CDR2 YFSETQ. The CDR3 nucleotides read TGCGCCAGCAGCTGGCCTCTAGCGGGAGACCCGTTTAAGCAGTTCTTC. Translated: CASSWPLAGDPFKQFF.

The chain employs TRBV7-2 and TRBJ1-2; 11 nucleotides line up with TRBD1. In germline, CDR1 is SGHTA, CDR2 FQGNSA. After removal of 5 bases from V and 7 bases from J, the junction contained 12 bases not matched to a gene. The CDR3 covers 16 residues. CDR3 DNA sequence: TGTGCCAGCAGCCCGAAAGGGGGACAGGGGGTCGTTGGCTACACCTTC. Protein: CASSPKGGQGVVGYTF.

The CDR3 loop reads CASSPPPTSVAFNEQFF. DNA for the CDR3: TGTGCCAGCAGCCCTCCTCCGACTAGTGTGGCATTCAATGAGCAGTTCTTC. The chain uses TRBV11-2 and TRBJ2-1, with a weak D call TRBD2 (6 bases). The V gene's germline CDR1 is SGHAT and CDR2 FQNNGV. CDR3 length: 17 residues. Trimming left V 5 bases short and J 6 bases short, with 23 bases between.

The rearrangement links TRBV11-3 to TRBJ2-1, with 10 bases that match TRBD2. Germline values: CDR1 SGHNT, CDR2 YENEEA. This CDR3 has 20 amino acids. V lost 1 base to trimming and J lost 4 bases; unmatched junction nucleotides: 16. The CDR3 protein is CASSLGALRTGTSEYNEQFF. CDR3 bases: TGTGCCAGCAGCTTAGGAGCCCTCAGAACCGGGACTAGCGAGTACAATGAGCAGTTCTTC.

The chain has TRBV6-6 and TRBJ1-6; D might be TRBD1 (6 bases). The CDR3 length is 15 residues. Germline V CDR1 and CDR2: MNHNY, SVGAGI (reference sequence). V was pared by 7 bases and J by 5 bases, with 15 bases between. CDR3 nucleotide sequence: TGTGCCAGCACCTCCGGGGGGCCCCATAATTCACCCCTCCACTTT. It encodes CASTSGGPHNSPLHF.

The chain employs TRBV28 and TRBJ2-5, with 8 bases aligning to TRBD2. Germline values: CDR1 MDHEN, CDR2 SYDVKM. The CDR3 contains 13 residues. V shed 2 bases and J 4 bases; nucleotides not matched to a gene: 0. Written as DNA, the CDR3 is TGTGCCAGCAGTTTACTAGCGGGAGAGACCCAGTACTTC. Translation gives CASSLLAGETQYF.

The CDR3 DNA is TGCGCCAGCAGCCAGACAGGGGCCCAGACGAATCAGCCCCAGCATTTT. As protein: CASSQTGAQTNQPQHF. The V and J genes are TRBV4-1 and TRBJ1-5; 8 bases align to TRBD1. CDR3 length: 16 amino acids. Looked up from germline, CDR1 is MGHRA and CDR2 is YSYEKL. The J segment lost 4 bases and the V segment lost 3 bases, leaving 8 bases of the junction unmatched.

This rearrangement joins TRBV7-2 to TRBJ1-2; D might be TRBD1 (6 bases). The CDR3 contains 15 residues. Germline V gives CDR1 SGHTA, CDR2 FQGNSA. V dropped 2 bases and J dropped 6 bases, with 16 bases sitting between them. Here the CDR3 reads CASSLNLGGADGYTF. The CDR3 nucleotides are TGTGCCAGCAGCTTAAATCTGGGGGGGGCAGATGGCTACACCTTC.

For the CDR3, the DNA is TGTGCCAGTAGTTGGGGAGTCTCTGGAAACACCATATATTTT. This translates into CASSWGVSGNTIYF. The V call is TRBV19, the J call TRBJ1-3, with D uncertain. This CDR3 spans 14 amino acids. Trimming removed 5 bases at V and 0 bases at J, with 8 bases between. CDR1 is LNHDA, CDR2 SQIVND, per germline (reference sequence).

In this sample, this clone turned up once. The chain carries TRBV19 and TRBJ1-3, with TRBD1 as a possible D gene (5 bases). Trimming shortened V by 4 bases and J by 0 bases, and 16 bases separated the two germline ends. The germline gives CDR1 LNHDA, CDR2 SQIVND (reference sequence). This CDR3 region has 17 residues. DNA of the CDR3: TGTGCCAGTAGTACCGACAAGGGGTATAACTCTGGAAACACCATATATTTT. It specifies CASSTDKGYNSGNTIYF.

The gene calls are TRBV30 and TRBJ2-7, with TRBD2 matching 8 bases. This CDR3 comprises 16 residues. The V and J ends lost 3 bases and 3 bases, in that order; junction bases with no gene match: 13. The V gene's germline CDR1 is GTSNPN and CDR2 SVGIG (reference sequence). The CDR3 DNA reads TGTGCCTGGAGGACCCCACGAGCGGGAGAAGGCTACGAGCAGTACGTC. Encoded protein: CAWRTPRAGEGYEQYV.

The V gene is TRBV10-3, the J gene TRBJ2-7, with TRBD2 identical over 8 bases. In germline, CDR1 is ENHRY, CDR2 SYGVKD. The CDR3 is 16 residues long. V was clipped by 0 bases and J by 7 bases; unmatched bases: 11. CDR3 sequence reads: CAISESRPSGPGEQYV. The CDR3 DNA reads TGTGCCATCAGTGAGTCCCGCCCTAGCGGGCCGGGAGAGCAGTACGTC.